The clone carrying this T cell receptor (beta chain) was counted only a few times. What it binds is not known. The sample's time point: sample taken at primary tumor resection. Samples were obtained from about 72 donors, all untreated early-stage non-small cell lung cancer patients. Whole RNA obtained from tumor, nontumor lung or frozen PBMC underwent sequencing without sorting. This specimen belongs to a study of spatial heterogeneity in lung cancer. At the level of the study: Compared with alpha-chain sequences, beta-chain sequences were consistently detected in greater numbers.

V shed 0 bases and J shed 0 bases, with 11 bases lying between them. In germline, CDR1 is MNHNS, CDR2 SASEGT. The length of the CDR3 is 16 residues. General observations from the study: The counts of expanded TCRs, ubiquitous and regional, tracked ubiquitous and regional nonsynonymous mutations, respectively. Within tumors, counts of expanded alpha and beta TCRs tracked tumor mutation counts.

TCRdb reprocessed the 5' RACE reads via MiXCR and lists one record per CDR3 protein. The data hold 4,000 to 5,000 distinct CDR3 sequences, with roughly 8.9% observed a single time. The sequencing here drew on lung tumor tissue, taken at surgery. This TCR came from a female donor with early-stage non-small cell lung cancer. J is TRBJ1-1 and V is TRBV6-1, with TRBD1 as a possible D gene (6 bases). Here the CDR3 reads CASSEARGGMNTEAFF. The CDR3, as DNA: TGTGCCAGCAGTGAAGCGAGGGGGGGGATGAACACTGAAGCTTTCTTT.